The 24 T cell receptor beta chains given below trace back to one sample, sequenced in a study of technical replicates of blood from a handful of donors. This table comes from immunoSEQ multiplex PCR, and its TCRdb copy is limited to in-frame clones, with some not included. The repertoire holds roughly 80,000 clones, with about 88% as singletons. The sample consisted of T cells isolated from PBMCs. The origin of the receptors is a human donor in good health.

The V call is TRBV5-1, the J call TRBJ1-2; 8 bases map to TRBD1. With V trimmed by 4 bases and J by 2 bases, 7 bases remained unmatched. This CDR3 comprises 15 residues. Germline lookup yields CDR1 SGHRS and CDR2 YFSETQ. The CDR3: CASSVGTGPNYGYTF. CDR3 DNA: TGCGCCAGCAGCGTAGGGACAGGCCCAAACTATGGCTACACCTTC.

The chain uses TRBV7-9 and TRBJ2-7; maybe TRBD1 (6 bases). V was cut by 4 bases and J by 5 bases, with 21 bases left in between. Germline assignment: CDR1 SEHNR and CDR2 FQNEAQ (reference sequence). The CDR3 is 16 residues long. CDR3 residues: CASSSPEDRQGHEQYF. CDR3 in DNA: TGTGCCAGCAGCTCCCCAGAAGACAGGCAAGGCCACGAGCAGTACTTC.

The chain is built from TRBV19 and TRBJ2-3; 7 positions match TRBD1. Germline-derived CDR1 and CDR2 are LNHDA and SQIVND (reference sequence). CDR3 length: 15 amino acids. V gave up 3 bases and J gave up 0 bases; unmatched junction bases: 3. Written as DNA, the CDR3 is TGTGCCAGTAGTATGAGGGGACAGAGCACAGATACGCAGTATTTT. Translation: CASSMRGQSTDTQYF.

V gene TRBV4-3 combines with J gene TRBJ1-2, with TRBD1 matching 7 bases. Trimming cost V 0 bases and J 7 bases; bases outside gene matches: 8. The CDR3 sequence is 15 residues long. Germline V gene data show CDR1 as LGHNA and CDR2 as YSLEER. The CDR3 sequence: CASSQDRGGAGGYTF. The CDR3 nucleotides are TGCGCCAGCAGCCAAGATAGAGGGGGCGCGGGTGGCTACACCTTC.

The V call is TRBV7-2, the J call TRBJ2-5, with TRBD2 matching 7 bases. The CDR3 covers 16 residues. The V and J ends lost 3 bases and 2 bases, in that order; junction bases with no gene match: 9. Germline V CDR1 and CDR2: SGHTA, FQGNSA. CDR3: CASSFWASGDQETQYF. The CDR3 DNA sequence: TGTGCCAGCAGCTTTTGGGCTAGCGGCGATCAAGAGACCCAGTACTTC.

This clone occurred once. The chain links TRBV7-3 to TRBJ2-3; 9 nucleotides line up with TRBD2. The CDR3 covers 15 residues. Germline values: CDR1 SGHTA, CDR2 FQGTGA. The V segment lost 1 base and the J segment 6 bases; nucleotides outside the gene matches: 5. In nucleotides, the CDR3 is TGTGCCAGCAGCTTAAATAGCGGGAGTAGGGATACGCAGTATTTT. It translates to CASSLNSGSRDTQYF.

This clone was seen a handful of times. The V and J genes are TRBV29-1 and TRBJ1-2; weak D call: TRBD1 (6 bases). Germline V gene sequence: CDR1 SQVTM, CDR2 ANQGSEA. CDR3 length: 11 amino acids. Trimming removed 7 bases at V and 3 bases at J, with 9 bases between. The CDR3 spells CSGRQDYGYTF. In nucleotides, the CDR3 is TGCAGCGGAAGACAGGACTATGGCTACACCTTC.

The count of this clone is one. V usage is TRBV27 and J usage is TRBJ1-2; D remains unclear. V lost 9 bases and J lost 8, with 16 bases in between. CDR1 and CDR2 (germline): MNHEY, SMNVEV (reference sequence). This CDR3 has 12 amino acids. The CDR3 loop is CASGFPQRGYTF. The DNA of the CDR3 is TGTGCCAGTGGATTTCCGCAGCGGGGCTACACCTTC.

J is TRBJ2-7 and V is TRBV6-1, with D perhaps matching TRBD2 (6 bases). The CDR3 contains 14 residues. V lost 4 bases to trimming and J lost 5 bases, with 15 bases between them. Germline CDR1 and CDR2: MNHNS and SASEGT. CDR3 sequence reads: CASSGPTGGDEQYF. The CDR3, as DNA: TGTGCCAGCAGTGGCCCCACTGGAGGGGACGAGCAGTACTTC.

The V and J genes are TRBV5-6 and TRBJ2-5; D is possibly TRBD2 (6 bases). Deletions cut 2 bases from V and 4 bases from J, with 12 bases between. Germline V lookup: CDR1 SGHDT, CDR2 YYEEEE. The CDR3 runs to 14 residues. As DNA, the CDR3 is TGTGCCAGCAGCTTACCCGGGAGCGGAGAGACCCAGTACTTC. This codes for CASSLPGSGETQYF.

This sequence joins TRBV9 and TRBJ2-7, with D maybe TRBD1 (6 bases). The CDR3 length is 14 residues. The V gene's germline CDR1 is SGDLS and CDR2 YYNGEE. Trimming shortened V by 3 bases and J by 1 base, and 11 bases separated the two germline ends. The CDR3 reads CASSDRQDSYEQYF. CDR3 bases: TGTGCCAGCAGCGATCGACAGGATTCCTACGAGCAGTACTTC.

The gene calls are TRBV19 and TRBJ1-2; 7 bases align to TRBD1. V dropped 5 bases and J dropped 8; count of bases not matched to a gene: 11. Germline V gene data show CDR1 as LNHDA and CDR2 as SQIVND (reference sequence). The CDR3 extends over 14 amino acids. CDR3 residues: CASSPQGQSRGYTF. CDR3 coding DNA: TGTGCCAGTAGTCCACAGGGACAGTCAAGAGGCTACACCTTC.

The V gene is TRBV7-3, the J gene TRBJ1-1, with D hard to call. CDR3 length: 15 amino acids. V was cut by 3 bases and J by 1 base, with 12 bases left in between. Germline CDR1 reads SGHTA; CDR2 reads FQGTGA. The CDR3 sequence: CASSFTGLANTEAFF. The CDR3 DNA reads TGTGCCAGCAGCTTTACCGGACTGGCGAACACTGAAGCTTTCTTT.

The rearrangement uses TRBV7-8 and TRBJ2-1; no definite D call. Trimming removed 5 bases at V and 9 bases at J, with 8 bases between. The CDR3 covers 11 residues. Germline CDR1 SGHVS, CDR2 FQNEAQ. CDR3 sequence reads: CASSPSSEQFF. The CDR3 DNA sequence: TGTGCCAGCAGCCCCTCTAGTGAGCAGTTCTTC.

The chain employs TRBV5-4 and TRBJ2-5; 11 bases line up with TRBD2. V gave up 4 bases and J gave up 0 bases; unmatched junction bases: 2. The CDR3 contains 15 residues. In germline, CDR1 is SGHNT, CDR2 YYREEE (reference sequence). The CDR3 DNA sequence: TGTGCCAGCAGCCAGGGACTAGCGGACCAAGAGACCCAGTACTTC. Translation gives CASSQGLADQETQYF.

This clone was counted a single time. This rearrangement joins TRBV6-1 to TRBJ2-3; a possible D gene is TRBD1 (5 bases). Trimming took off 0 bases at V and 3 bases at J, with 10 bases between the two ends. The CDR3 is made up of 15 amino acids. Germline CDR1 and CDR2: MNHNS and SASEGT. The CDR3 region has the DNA TGTGCCAGCAGTGAAGCAGTAAGGGGAACAGATACGCAGTATTTT. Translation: CASSEAVRGTDTQYF.

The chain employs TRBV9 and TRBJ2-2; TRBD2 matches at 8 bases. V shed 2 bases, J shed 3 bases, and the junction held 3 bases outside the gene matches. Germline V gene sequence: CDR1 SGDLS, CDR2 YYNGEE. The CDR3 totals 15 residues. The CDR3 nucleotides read TGTGCCAGCAGCGTGAGCGGGAGTGACACCGGGGAGCTGTTTTTT. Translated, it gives CASSVSGSDTGELFF.

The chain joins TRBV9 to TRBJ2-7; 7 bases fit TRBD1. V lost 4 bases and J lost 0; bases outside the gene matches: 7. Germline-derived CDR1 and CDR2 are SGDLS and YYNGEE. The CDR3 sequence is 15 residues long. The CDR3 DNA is TGTGCCAGCAGCCCTCGACAGGGTACCTCCTACGAGCAGTACTTC. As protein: CASSPRQGTSYEQYF.

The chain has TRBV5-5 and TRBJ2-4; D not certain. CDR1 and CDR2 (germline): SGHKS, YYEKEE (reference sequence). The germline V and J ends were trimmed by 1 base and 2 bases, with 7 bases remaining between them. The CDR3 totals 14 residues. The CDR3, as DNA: TGTGCCAGCAGCTTGAGCCCGTCCAAAAACATTCAGTACTTC. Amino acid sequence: CASSLSPSKNIQYF. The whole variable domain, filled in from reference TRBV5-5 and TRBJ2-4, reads DAGVTQSPTHLIKTRGQQVTLRCSPISGHKSVSWYQQVLGQGPQFIFQYYEKEERGRGNFPDRFSARQFPNYSSELNVNALLLGDSALYLCASSLSPSKNIQYFGAGTRLSVL.

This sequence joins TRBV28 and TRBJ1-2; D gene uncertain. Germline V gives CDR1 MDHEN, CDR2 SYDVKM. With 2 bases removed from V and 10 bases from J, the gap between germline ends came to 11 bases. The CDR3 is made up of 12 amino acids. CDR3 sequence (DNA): TGTGCCAGCAGTTTAGTTCGTGACAACTACACCTTC. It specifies CASSLVRDNYTF.

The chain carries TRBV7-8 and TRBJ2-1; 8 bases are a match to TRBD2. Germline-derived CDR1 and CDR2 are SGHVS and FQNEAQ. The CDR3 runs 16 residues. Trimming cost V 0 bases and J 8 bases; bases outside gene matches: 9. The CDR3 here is CASSLASSGSMHEQFF. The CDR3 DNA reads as TGTGCCAGCAGCTTAGCTTCCAGCGGGAGTATGCATGAGCAGTTCTTC.

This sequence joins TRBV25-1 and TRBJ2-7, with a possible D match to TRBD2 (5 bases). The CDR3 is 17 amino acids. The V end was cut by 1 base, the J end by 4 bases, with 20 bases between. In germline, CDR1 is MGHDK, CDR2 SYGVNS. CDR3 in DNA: TGTGCCAGCAGTGAATGCCCCCCCCCGCGGGTTAAGTACGAGCAGTACTTC. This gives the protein CASSECPPPRVKYEQYF.

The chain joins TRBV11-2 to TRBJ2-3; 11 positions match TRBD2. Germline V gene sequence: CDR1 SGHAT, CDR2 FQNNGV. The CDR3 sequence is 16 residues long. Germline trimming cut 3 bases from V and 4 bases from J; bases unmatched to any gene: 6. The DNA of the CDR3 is TGTGCCAGCAGCTTCGGGACTAGCGGTATCGCAGATACGCAGTATTTT. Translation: CASSFGTSGIADTQYF.

The chain's CDR3 is CASSLRAWDTEAFF. For the CDR3, the DNA is TGTGCCAGCAGCTTGCGGGCTTGGGACACTGAAGCTTTCTTT. The chain recombines TRBV11-2 with TRBJ1-1; D uncertain. The CDR3 spans 14 residues. V lost 3 bases to trimming and J lost 3 bases, with 11 bases between them. The germline V gene has CDR1 SGHAT and CDR2 FQNNGV.